This T cell receptor (beta chain) was documented in a study of graft-versus-host responses after intestinal transplantation. Study-level information: Every recipient underwent anti-thymocyte globulin induction, then tacrolimus and steroids for about three years. Study-wide results and caveats: There were GvH clones found in recipient marrow, and some of them appeared first in ileum or blood.

This clone was observed a single time. Its antigen is unidentified. Clones were read by immunoSEQ multiplex PCR, and TCRdb kept only the in-frame ones, dropping some. The data show tens of thousands of clones, around 83% seen once. The CDR3 spans 13 residues. Per germline, CDR1 SGHVS and CDR2 FNYEAQ. V shed 5 bases and J 3 bases; nucleotides not matched to a gene: 4. The receptor was isolated from a human patient who received an intestinal transplant, so some T cells may come from the graft donor. The source material was PBMCs, sampled about 1,000 days after transplant. J is TRBJ2-7 and V is TRBV7-6; TRBD2 matches at 7 bases. In DNA, the CDR3 is TGTGCCAGCAGCGCCGGGACTATCTACGAGCAGTACTTC. Encoded protein: CASSAGTIYEQYF.